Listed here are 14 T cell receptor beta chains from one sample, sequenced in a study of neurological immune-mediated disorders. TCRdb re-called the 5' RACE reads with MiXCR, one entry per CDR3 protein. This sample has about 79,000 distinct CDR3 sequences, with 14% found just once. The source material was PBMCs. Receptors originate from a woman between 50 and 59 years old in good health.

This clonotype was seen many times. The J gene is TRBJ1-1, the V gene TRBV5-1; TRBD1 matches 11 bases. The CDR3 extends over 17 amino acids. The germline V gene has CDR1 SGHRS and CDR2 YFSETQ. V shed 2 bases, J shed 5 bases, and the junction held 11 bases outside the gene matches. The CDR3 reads CASSFQAGQGARTEAFF. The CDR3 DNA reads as TGCGCCAGCAGCTTCCAGGCTGGACAGGGGGCGAGGACTGAAGCTTTCTTT.

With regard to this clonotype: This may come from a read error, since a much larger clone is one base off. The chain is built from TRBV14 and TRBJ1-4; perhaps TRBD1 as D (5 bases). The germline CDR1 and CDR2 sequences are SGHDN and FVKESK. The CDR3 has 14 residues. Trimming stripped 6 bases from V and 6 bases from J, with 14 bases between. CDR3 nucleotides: TGTGCCAGCAGTCAGGACATCCAATATGAAAAACTGTTTTTT. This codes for CASSQDIQYEKLFF.

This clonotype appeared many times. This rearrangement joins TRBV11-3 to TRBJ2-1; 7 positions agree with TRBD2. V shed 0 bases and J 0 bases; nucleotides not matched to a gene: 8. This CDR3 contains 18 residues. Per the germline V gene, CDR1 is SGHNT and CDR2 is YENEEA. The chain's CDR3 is CASSLDHPLAGSYNEQFF. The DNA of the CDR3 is TGTGCCAGCAGCTTAGACCACCCCTTAGCGGGCTCCTACAATGAGCAGTTCTTC.

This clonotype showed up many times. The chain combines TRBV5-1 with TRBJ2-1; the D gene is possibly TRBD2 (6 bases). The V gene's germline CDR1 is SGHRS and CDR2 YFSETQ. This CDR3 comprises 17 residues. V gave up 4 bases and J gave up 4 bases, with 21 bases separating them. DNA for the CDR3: TGCGCCAGCAGCCCGGCCGGGACCCAAGGAGGGTACAATGAGCAGTTCTTC. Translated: CASSPAGTQGGYNEQFF. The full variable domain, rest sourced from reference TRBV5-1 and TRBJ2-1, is KAGVTQTPRYLIKTRGQQVTLSCSPISGHRSVSWYQQTPGQGLQFLFEYFSETQRNKGNFPGRFSGRQFSNSRSEMNVSTLELGDSALYLCASSPAGTQGGYNEQFFGPGTRLTVL.

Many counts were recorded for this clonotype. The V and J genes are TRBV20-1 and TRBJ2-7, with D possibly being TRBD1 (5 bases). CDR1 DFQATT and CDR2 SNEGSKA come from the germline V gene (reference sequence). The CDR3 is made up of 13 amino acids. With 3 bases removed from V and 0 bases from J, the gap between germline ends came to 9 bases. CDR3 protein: CSASGHSSYEQYF. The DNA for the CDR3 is TGCAGTGCTAGCGGACACAGCTCCTACGAGCAGTACTTC.

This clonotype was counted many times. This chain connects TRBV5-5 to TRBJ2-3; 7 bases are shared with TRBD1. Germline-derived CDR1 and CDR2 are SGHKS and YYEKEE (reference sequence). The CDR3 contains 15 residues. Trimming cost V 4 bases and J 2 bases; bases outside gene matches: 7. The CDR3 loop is CASSPSGQFTDTQYF. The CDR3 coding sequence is TGTGCCAGCAGCCCCTCGGGACAGTTCACAGATACGCAGTATTTT.

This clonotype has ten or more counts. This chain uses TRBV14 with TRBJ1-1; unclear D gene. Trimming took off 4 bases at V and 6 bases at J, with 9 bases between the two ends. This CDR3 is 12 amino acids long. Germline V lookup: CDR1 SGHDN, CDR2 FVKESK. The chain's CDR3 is CASSPQSAEAFF. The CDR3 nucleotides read TGTGCCAGCAGCCCTCAATCCGCTGAAGCTTTCTTT. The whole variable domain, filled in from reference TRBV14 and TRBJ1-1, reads EAGVTQFPSHSVIEKGQTVTLRCDPISGHDNLYWYRRVMGKEIKFLLHFVKESKQDESGMPNNRFLAERTGGTYSTLKVQPAELEDSGVYFCASSPQSAEAFFGQGTRLTVV.

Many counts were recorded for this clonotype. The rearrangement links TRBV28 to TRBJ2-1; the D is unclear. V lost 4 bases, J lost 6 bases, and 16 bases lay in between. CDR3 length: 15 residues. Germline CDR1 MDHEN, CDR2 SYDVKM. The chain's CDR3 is CASSSPGIRINEQFF. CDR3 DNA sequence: TGTGCCAGCAGTTCCCCGGGCATCAGGATCAATGAGCAGTTCTTC.

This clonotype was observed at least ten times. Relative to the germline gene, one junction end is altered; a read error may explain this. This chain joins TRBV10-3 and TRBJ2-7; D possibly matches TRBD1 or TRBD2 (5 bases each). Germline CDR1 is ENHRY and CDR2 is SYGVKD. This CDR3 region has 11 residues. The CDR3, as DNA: TGTGCCATCAGTGATGGTGAGGGACCGGACTTC. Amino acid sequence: CAISDGEGPDF.

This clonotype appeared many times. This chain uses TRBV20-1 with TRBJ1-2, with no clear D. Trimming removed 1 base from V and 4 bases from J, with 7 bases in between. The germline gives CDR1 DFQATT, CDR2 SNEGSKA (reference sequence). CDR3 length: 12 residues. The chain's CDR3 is CSARAQTYGYTF. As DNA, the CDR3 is TGCAGTGCTAGAGCCCAAACCTATGGCTACACCTTC.

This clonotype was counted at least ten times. The CDR3 coding sequence is TGCGCCAGCAGCTTGACCCCGTCTAGGGATACGCAGTATTTT. This translates into CASSLTPSRDTQYF. J is TRBJ2-3 and V is TRBV5-1; no definite D call. CDR3 size: 14 residues. The V and J ends lost 1 base and 6 bases respectively, with 12 bases between them. CDR1 is SGHRS and CDR2 is YFSETQ in the germline V gene.

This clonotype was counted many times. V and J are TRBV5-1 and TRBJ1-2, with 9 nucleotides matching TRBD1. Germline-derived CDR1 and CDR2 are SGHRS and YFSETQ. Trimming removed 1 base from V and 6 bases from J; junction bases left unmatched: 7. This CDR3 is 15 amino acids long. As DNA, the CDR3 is TGCGCCAGCAGCTTGACCTCGGGACAGGGCGATGGCTACACCTTC. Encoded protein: CASSLTSGQGDGYTF.

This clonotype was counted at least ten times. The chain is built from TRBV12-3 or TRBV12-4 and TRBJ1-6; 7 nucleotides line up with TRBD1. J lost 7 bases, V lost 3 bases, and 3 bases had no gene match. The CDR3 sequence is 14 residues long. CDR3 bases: TGTGCCAGCAGTTTCGCGGACAGGAATTCACCCCTCCACTTT. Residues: CASSFADRNSPLHF.

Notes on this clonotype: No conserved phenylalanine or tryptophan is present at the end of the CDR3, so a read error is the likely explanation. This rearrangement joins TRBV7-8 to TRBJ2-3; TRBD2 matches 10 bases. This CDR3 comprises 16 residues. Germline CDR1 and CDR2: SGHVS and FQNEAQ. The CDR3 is CASSLGTSGYTNTQYI. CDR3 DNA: TGTGCCAGCAGCTTAGGGACTAGCGGTTACACAAATACGCAGTATATT.